One sample yielded the 7 T cell receptor beta chains listed below, sequenced in a study of shared clonotypes between healthy human individuals. CD45RO-negative, CCR7-selected cells formed the naive CD8 fraction, which excluded terminally differentiated effector memory CD45RA+ cells. The data were produced by immunoSEQ multiplex PCR, yet TCRdb's version contains in-frame clones alone and is incomplete. This table holds over 750,000 clones, 90% to 98% found once. Source material: naive CD8+ T cells sorted from blood. The source of these receptors is a man aged 25 to 40 in good health.

V is TRBV7-9 and J is TRBJ2-7; TRBD1 aligns across 11 bases. Germline CDR1 is SEHNR and CDR2 is FQNEAQ (reference sequence). The CDR3 is made up of 15 amino acids. The V and J ends lost 4 bases and 4 bases, in that order; junction bases with no gene match: 6. CDR3 residues: CASSSPGQGAYEQYF. The CDR3 DNA reads TGTGCCAGCAGCTCCCCCGGACAGGGGGCTTACGAGCAGTACTTC.

The chain couples TRBV7-9 to TRBJ2-5; possibly TRBD1 for D (6 bases). Germline CDR1 SEHNR, CDR2 FQNEAQ (reference sequence). V was cut by 2 bases and J by 2 bases, with 9 bases left in between. This CDR3 is 14 amino acids long. The CDR3 sequence: CASSLTQGQETQYF. The CDR3 bases are TGTGCCAGCAGCTTAACCCAGGGGCAAGAGACCCAGTACTTC.

Notes on this clone: The same CDR3 is also encoded by other DNA sequences in this sample. The chain employs TRBV7-9 and TRBJ1-1; D is uncertain. The CDR3 loop spans 12 amino acids. CDR1 is SEHNR, CDR2 FQNEAQ, per germline (reference sequence). V was clipped by 1 base and J by 5 bases, with 5 bases between them. The CDR3 bases are TGTGCCAGCAGCTTAGGAGTTACTGAAGCTTTCTTT. This translates into CASSLGVTEAFF.

The chain links TRBV7-6 to TRBJ2-1; 10 bases agree with TRBD2. With V trimmed by 2 bases and J by 3 bases, 1 base remained unmatched. This CDR3 is 15 amino acids long. Germline V gives CDR1 SGHVS, CDR2 FNYEAQ. This chain's CDR3 is CASSLRTSGYNEQFF. The CDR3 DNA follows: TGTGCCAGCAGCTTAAGGACTAGCGGCTACAATGAGCAGTTCTTC. Full variable domain (missing parts from reference TRBV7-6 and TRBJ2-1): GAGVSQSPRYKVTKRGQDVALRCDPISGHVSLYWYRQALGQGPEFLTYFNYEAQQDKSGLPNDRFSAERPEGSISTLTIQRTEQRDSAMYRCASSLRTSGYNEQFFGPGTRLTVL.

This chain joins TRBV11-2 and TRBJ2-2; D could derive from TRBD1 or TRBD2 (5 bases each). CDR3 size: 14 residues. Trimming pared 5 bases from V and 13 bases from J, leaving 20 bases between. Germline lookup yields CDR1 SGHAT and CDR2 FQNNGV. Here the CDR3 reads CASSPGTGGLVLFF. The CDR3 nucleotides read TGTGCCAGCAGCCCCGGGACCGGTGGACTGGTGCTGTTTTTT.

This chain joins TRBV25-1 and TRBJ2-5; 10 bases are a match to TRBD2. CDR3 length: 16 amino acids. Unmatched junction bases numbered 7, after V lost 4 bases and J lost 2 bases. Germline lookup yields CDR1 MGHDK and CDR2 SYGVNS. The CDR3 spells CASSAPGLAAQETQYF. The CDR3 DNA is TGTGCCAGCAGTGCCCCCGGACTAGCGGCTCAAGAGACCCAGTACTTC.

The chain uses TRBV29-1 and TRBJ2-2; no reliable D call. Germline V gene sequence: CDR1 SQVTM, CDR2 ANQGSEA. This CDR3 comprises 12 residues. Between the trimmed V and J ends, which lost 6 bases and 5 bases, there was a span of 10 bases. CDR3 DNA: TGCAGCGTGAGAGTGGGGACCGGGGAGCTGTTTTTT. It is translated as CSVRVGTGELFF.